What follows are 26 T cell receptor beta chains derived from one specimen sequenced in a study of blood T cell repertoires in COVID-19. Method: immunoSEQ multiplex PCR; TCRdb's copy keeps in-frame clones and lacks some. The data contain roughly 11,000 clones, about 71% of them seen just once; the ten biggest clones take up 6%. Input material: peripheral blood. The receptors derive from a man aged 55-75 years with COVID-19, enrolled during active disease.

V is TRBV28 and J is TRBJ2-7; the match to TRBD1 covers 9 bases. This CDR3 is 15 amino acids long. V shed 3 bases and J 3 bases; nucleotides not matched to a gene: 6. CDR1 is MDHEN, CDR2 SYDVKM, per germline. The CDR3 nucleotides read TGTGCCAGCAGTTTTCCCGGACAGGGGAGCTACGAGCAGTACTTC. Protein sequence: CASSFPGQGSYEQYF.

The gene calls are TRBV30 and TRBJ2-5; maybe TRBD1 (6 bases). Germline V lookup: CDR1 GTSNPN, CDR2 SVGIG (reference sequence). The CDR3 sequence is 12 residues long. The germline V and J ends were trimmed by 0 bases and 5 bases, with 7 bases remaining between them. CDR3 sequence reads: CAWSVRGETQYF. Written as DNA, the CDR3 is TGTGCCTGGAGTGTAAGGGGGGAGACCCAGTACTTC. The full variable domain, with the rest looked up from reference TRBV30 and TRBJ2-5, is SQTIHQWPATLVQPVGSPLSLECTVEGTSNPNLYWYRQAAGRGLQLLFYSVGIGQISSEVPQNLSASRPQDRQFILSSKKLLLSDSGFYLCAWSVRGETQYFGPGTRLLVL.

The chain joins TRBV24-1 to TRBJ2-1, with 9 bases that match TRBD1. Germline CDR1 and CDR2: KGHDR and SFDVKD. Germline trimming cut 4 bases from V and 6 bases from J; bases unmatched to any gene: 9. This CDR3 is built from 16 residues. The CDR3 is CATSDADRGDSNEQFF. CDR3 DNA: TGTGCCACCAGTGACGCGGACAGGGGCGATAGCAATGAGCAGTTCTTC.

The chain joins TRBV4-2 to TRBJ2-1, with D possibly matching TRBD1 (5 bases). Germline CDR1 is LGHNA and CDR2 is YNFKEQ. Between the trimmed V and J ends, which lost 3 bases and 8 bases, there was a span of 23 bases. The CDR3 spans 17 residues. CDR3 residues: CASSHPIRQGIFYEQFF. CDR3 DNA: TGTGCCAGCAGCCATCCGATCCGGCAGGGTATTTTCTATGAGCAGTTCTTC.

The CDR3 loop is CASSLWGQGINEQYF. The CDR3 region has the DNA TGTGCCAGCAGTTTATGGGGACAGGGAATTAACGAGCAGTACTTC. The chain has TRBV28 and TRBJ2-7; 9 bases are shared with TRBD1. The V and J ends lost 0 bases and 5 bases, in that order; junction bases with no gene match: 5. CDR1 is MDHEN and CDR2 is SYDVKM in the germline V gene. This CDR3 region has 15 residues.

The chain employs TRBV28 and TRBJ1-1; perhaps TRBD1 as D (6 bases). The V end was cut by 7 bases, the J end by 3 bases, with 15 bases between. The germline V gene has CDR1 MDHEN and CDR2 SYDVKM. CDR3 length equals 14 residues. Written as DNA, the CDR3 is TGTGCCAGCACTTTCTACAGGGTGGACACTGAAGCTTTCTTT. It encodes CASTFYRVDTEAFF.

V gene TRBV11-3 combines with J gene TRBJ1-4; D might be TRBD1 (6 bases). Trimming cost V 0 bases and J 0 bases, with 8 bases left between them. The CDR3 extends over 16 amino acids. CDR1 SGHNT and CDR2 YENEEA come from the germline V gene. The CDR3 loop reads CASSLDPGATNEKLFF. CDR3 coding DNA: TGTGCCAGCAGCTTAGATCCAGGGGCAACTAATGAAAAACTGTTTTTT.

The V and J genes are TRBV5-4 and TRBJ2-1, with D possibly TRBD1 on 6 matching bases. Germline V CDR1 and CDR2: SGHNT, YYREEE (reference sequence). This CDR3 comprises 16 residues. Trimming took 3 bases from V and 7 from J, leaving 20 bases between them. CDR3 sequence: CASSSAVGNRGNEQFF. The CDR3 DNA sequence: TGTGCCAGCAGCTCCGCGGTAGGGAATAGGGGGAATGAGCAGTTCTTC.

The chain combines TRBV12-3 or TRBV12-4 with TRBJ1-1, with 10 bases lining up with TRBD1. The CDR3 length is 13 residues. With V trimmed by 4 bases and J by 12 bases, 8 bases remained unmatched. The CDR3 DNA sequence: TGTGCCAGCAGTTGGGGGACAGGGGTCTTTTCTTTCTTT. As protein: CASSWGTGVFSFF.

This clone appeared a few times. V usage is TRBV5-1 and J usage is TRBJ2-2, with TRBD1 identical over 8 bases. Germline trimming cut 1 base from V and 0 bases from J; bases unmatched to any gene: 8. The V gene's germline CDR1 is SGHRS and CDR2 YFSETQ. CDR3 size: 18 residues. In DNA, the CDR3 is TGCGCCAGCAGCTTGTTTACCTCAGGGGGCCCGAACACCGGGGAGCTGTTTTTT. Protein product: CASSLFTSGGPNTGELFF.

In its sample, this clone was seen a few times. V gene TRBV5-1 combines with J gene TRBJ1-6; 7 bases are shared with TRBD1. This CDR3 is built from 15 residues. The V segment lost 5 bases and the J segment 9 bases; nucleotides outside the gene matches: 11. Germline CDR1 is SGHRS and CDR2 is YFSETQ. CDR3 sequence: CASSPLQGSGSPLHF. Written as DNA, the CDR3 is TGCGCCAGCAGTCCATTACAGGGGTCTGGTTCACCCCTCCACTTT.

This clone has only a few counts. The rearrangement joins TRBV2 to TRBJ2-7; D gene ambiguous. The germline V and J ends were trimmed by 2 bases and 0 bases, with 11 bases remaining between them. The CDR3 extends over 15 amino acids. Germline loops: CDR1 SNHLY, CDR2 FYNNEI. CDR3 coding DNA: TGTGCCAGCAGTGAATACAGCCTGAGCTCCTACGAGCAGTACGTC. Translated, it gives CASSEYSLSSYEQYV.

The rearrangement links TRBV5-1 to TRBJ2-1; 11 nucleotides agree with TRBD2. Germline lookup yields CDR1 SGHRS and CDR2 YFSETQ. There are 18 residues in the CDR3. The junction had 13 bases not matched to a gene; V was cut back by 4 bases and J by 4 bases. The CDR3 spells CASSRGGTSGSGYNEQFF. The CDR3 nucleotides are TGCGCCAGCAGCCGCGGGGGAACTAGCGGGAGTGGTTACAATGAGCAGTTCTTC.

The chain links TRBV27 to TRBJ1-4; TRBD1 agrees at 8 bases. The germline V gene encodes CDR1 MNHEY and CDR2 SMNVEV (reference sequence). J was trimmed by 4 bases and V by 8 bases; bases with no gene match: 3. The CDR3 extends over 13 amino acids. CDR3 amino acids: CASSDRGNEKLFF. CDR3 nucleotide sequence: TGTGCCAGCTCCGACAGGGGTAATGAAAAACTGTTTTTT.

In its sample, this clone was seen once. V usage is TRBV3-1 (or the pseudogene TRBV3-2) and J usage is TRBJ2-5; possible D gene TRBD2, 5 bases. Trimming left V 4 bases short and J 0 bases short, with 15 bases between. The CDR3 has 16 amino acids. Germline V gene sequence: CDR1 LGHDT, CDR2 YNNKEL (reference sequence). This CDR3 reads CASSLGWRFDQETQYF. The CDR3, as DNA: TGTGCCAGCAGCCTTGGATGGAGGTTCGACCAAGAGACCCAGTACTTC.

The rearrangement joins TRBV5-5 to TRBJ1-6, with 7 positions matching TRBD1. CDR1 and CDR2 (germline): SGHKS, YYEKEE (reference sequence). V lost 4 bases and J lost 8; bases outside the gene matches: 9. This CDR3 is 15 amino acids long. CDR3 nucleotide sequence: TGTGCCAGCAGCCCCCGGACAGGCCACGATTCACCCCTCCACTTT. Its protein is CASSPRTGHDSPLHF. Looking up the rest from reference TRBV5-5 and TRBJ1-6 gives the full variable domain: DAGVTQSPTHLIKTRGQQVTLRCSPISGHKSVSWYQQVLGQGPQFIFQYYEKEERGRGNFPDRFSARQFPNYSSELNVNALLLGDSALYLCASSPRTGHDSPLHFGNGTRLTVT.

The chain employs TRBV19 and TRBJ1-5; 11 bases are shared with TRBD1. From germline, CDR1 is LNHDA and CDR2 SQIVND (reference sequence). J lost 6 bases, V lost 7 bases, and 8 bases had no gene match. The CDR3 has 15 residues. The CDR3 loop is CASNLRTGGGQPQHF. The CDR3 nucleotides are TGTGCCAGTAATCTCCGGACAGGGGGCGGTCAGCCCCAGCATTTT.

The chain is built from TRBV12-3 or TRBV12-4 and TRBJ1-1, with D possibly TRBD1 on 5 matching bases. CDR3 length: 13 residues. Trimming took off 4 bases at V and 5 bases at J, with 11 bases between the two ends. The CDR3 DNA is TGTGCCAGCAGTTATAGTCGGGGGACTGAAGCTTTCTTT. Its protein is CASSYSRGTEAFF.

The V call is TRBV24-1, the J call TRBJ1-2, with 9 bases fitting TRBD1. This CDR3 contains 15 residues. Germline-derived CDR1 and CDR2 are KGHDR and SFDVKD. With V trimmed by 3 bases and J by 3 bases, 4 bases remained unmatched. CDR3 nucleotides: TGTGCCACCAGTGATCCGGGACAGGGTGACTATGGCTACACCTTC. Translating it yields CATSDPGQGDYGYTF.

V usage is TRBV1 and J usage is TRBJ1-5. TRBV1 corresponds to a pseudogene. CDR3 size: 16 residues. The chain's CDR3 is CTSSQPGGHSNQPQHF. CDR3 DNA sequence: TGCACCAGCAGCCAACCGGGGGGACATAGCAATCAGCCCCAGCATTTT.

J is TRBJ1-1 and V is TRBV15; 8 bases align to TRBD1. CDR1 and CDR2 from the germline V gene are LNHNV and YYDKDF (reference sequence). The CDR3 contains 14 residues. Unmatched junction bases numbered 9, after V lost 1 base and J lost 11 bases. CDR3 protein: CATSRAWTGIGAFF. Here the CDR3 DNA reads TGTGCCACCAGCAGAGCGTGGACAGGGATCGGGGCTTTCTTT.

This clone showed up just once. The chain employs TRBV29-1 and TRBJ1-5; 9 bases match TRBD1. The V gene end was trimmed by 7 bases and the J gene end by 2 bases; junction bases not matched to a gene: 3. This CDR3 contains 13 residues. CDR1 SQVTM and CDR2 ANQGSEA come from the germline V gene. The CDR3 DNA reads TGCAGCGCGGGACAGGGTGGCAATCAGCCCCAGCATTTT. Its protein product is CSAGQGGNQPQHF.

The genes are TRBV28 and TRBJ2-7, with 8 nucleotides matching TRBD1. Germline V gives CDR1 MDHEN, CDR2 SYDVKM. The V gene end was trimmed by 8 bases and the J gene end by 7 bases; junction bases not matched to a gene: 4. This CDR3 has 11 residues. CDR3 protein: CASGQGWEQYF. CDR3 DNA sequence: TGTGCCAGCGGACAGGGCTGGGAGCAGTACTTC.

The table lists this clone with a count of one. This chain uses TRBV6-1 with TRBJ1-5; 8 nucleotides agree with TRBD1. This CDR3 contains 16 residues. The ends lost 2 bases at V and 5 bases at J; junction bases unmatched: 8. Germline lookup yields CDR1 MNHNS and CDR2 SASEGT. The CDR3 DNA sequence: TGTGCCAGCAGTGAAAAGAGGGGGACAGGAGATCAGCCCCAGCATTTT. This gives the protein CASSEKRGTGDQPQHF.

J is TRBJ2-2 and V is TRBV24-1; TRBD1 aligns across 11 bases. Germline CDR1 reads KGHDR; CDR2 reads SFDVKD. Unmatched junction bases numbered 6, after V lost 0 bases and J lost 4 bases. The CDR3 runs 18 residues. This CDR3 reads CATSDLSRTGGFTGELFF. In nucleotides, the CDR3 is TGTGCCACCAGTGATTTGTCTAGGACAGGGGGCTTCACCGGGGAGCTGTTTTTT.

This clone has more than one count but fewer than ten. The rearrangement links TRBV5-1 to TRBJ1-2, with 9 bases matching TRBD1. The germline V gene has CDR1 SGHRS and CDR2 YFSETQ. The V gene end was trimmed by 4 bases and the J gene end by 8 bases; junction bases not matched to a gene: 9. This CDR3 comprises 14 residues. The CDR3 nucleotides read TGCGCCAGCAGCCGGGGACAGGGACTGTCAGGCTACACCTTC. It encodes CASSRGQGLSGYTF.